Listed below are T cell receptor beta chains from one sample, sequenced in a study of blood T cell repertoires in COVID-19. Assay: immunoSEQ multiplex PCR; the TCRdb copy retains only in-frame clones and omits some. This sample has about 300,000 clones, with 80% to 90% found just once. The sequenced sample was PBMCs or T cells enriched from blood (not recorded which). Source of these receptors: a man between 25 and 39 years old who had recovered from COVID-19. CDR3s leave out the opening cysteine and the closing phenylalanine or tryptophan.

V gene: TRBV9; J gene: TRBJ2-2; CDR3 length: 14; CDR3 protein: ASTGSGSLGAGELF
V gene: TRBV30; J gene: TRBJ1-2; CDR3 length: 11; CDR3 protein: AWRGPGVYGYT
V gene: TRBV9; J gene: TRBJ2-2; CDR3 length: 14; CDR3 protein: ASSVVPSGSPGELF
V gene: TRBV30; J gene: TRBJ1-5; CDR3 length: 14; CDR3 protein: AWRTPGTGGNQPQH
V gene: TRBV5-1; J gene: TRBJ1-4; CDR3 length: 14; CDR3 protein: ASSLEGGKANEKLF
V gene: TRBV30; J gene: TRBJ2-3; CDR3 length: 13; CDR3 protein: AWSVGGFYTDTQY
V gene: TRBV5-1; J gene: TRBJ2-7; CDR3 length: 13; CDR3 protein: ASSLGGLNSYEQY
V gene: TRBV5-1; J gene: TRBJ1-4; CDR3 length: 16; CDR3 protein: ASRPGQGYRATNEKLF
V gene: TRBV6-5; J gene: TRBJ1-2; CDR3 length: 11; CDR3 protein: ASRITGVYGYT
V gene: TRBV7-9; J gene: TRBJ2-1; CDR3 length: 8; CDR3 protein: AASGVEQF
V gene: TRBV5-5; J gene: TRBJ1-2; CDR3 length: 17; CDR3 protein: ASSSKRGQGKGTRYGYT
V gene: TRBV24-1; J gene: TRBJ2-1; CDR3 length: 13; CDR3 protein: ATTDRTLEGNEQF
V gene: TRBV5-5; J gene: TRBJ2-1; CDR3 length: 13; CDR3 protein: ASSFGGSSYNEQF
V gene: TRBV7-2; J gene: TRBJ2-5; CDR3 length: 12; CDR3 protein: ASTTRVGQETQY
V gene: TRBV27; J gene: TRBJ2-1; CDR3 length: 10; CDR3 protein: ASSIQGDEQF
V gene: TRBV28; J gene: TRBJ2-1; CDR3 length: 13; CDR3 protein: ASSFGGSTYNEQF
V gene: TRBV18; J gene: TRBJ1-1; CDR3 length: 16; CDR3 protein: ASSPSVPTGGYFAEAF
V gene: TRBV3-1/TRBV3-2; J gene: TRBJ1-2; CDR3 length: 11; CDR3 protein: ASSDRQPYGYT
V gene: TRBV5-1; J gene: TRBJ1-2; CDR3 length: 13; CDR3 protein: ASSLGQNPNYGYT
V gene: TRBV3-1/TRBV3-2; J gene: TRBJ2-7; CDR3 length: 11; CDR3 protein: ASSRGGSYEQY
V gene: TRBV25-1; J gene: TRBJ1-1; CDR3 length: 13; CDR3 protein: ASSAGQVLNTEAF
V gene: TRBV5-4; J gene: TRBJ2-7; CDR3 length: 13; CDR3 protein: ASSNRAGWKSEQY
V gene: TRBV7-9; J gene: TRBJ2-7; CDR3 length: 16; CDR3 protein: ASSPSTGQGRSSYEQY
V gene: TRBV7-2; J gene: TRBJ1-2; CDR3 length: 12; CDR3 protein: ASSSPQGRYGYT
V gene: TRBV7-2; J gene: TRBJ1-6; CDR3 length: 11; CDR3 protein: ASSTSPPSPLH
V gene: TRBV29-1; J gene: TRBJ1-5; CDR3 length: 11; CDR3 protein: SVPGTGAQPQH
V gene: TRBV19; J gene: TRBJ2-7; CDR3 length: 12; CDR3 protein: ASSIGDRGYEQY
V gene: TRBV3-1/TRBV3-2; J gene: TRBJ1-2; CDR3 length: 12; CDR3 protein: ASSQEAGAYGYT
V gene: TRBV29-1; J gene: TRBJ1-4; CDR3 length: 10; CDR3 protein: SVTGSNEKLF
V gene: TRBV14; J gene: TRBJ1-1; CDR3 length: 12; CDR3 protein: ASSLAGMNTEAF
V gene: TRBV5-1; J gene: TRBJ1-6; CDR3 length: 13; CDR3 protein: ASSLGQGDNSPLH
V gene: TRBV5-5; J gene: TRBJ1-4; CDR3 length: 13; CDR3 protein: ASTGTGGGNEKLF
V gene: TRBV19; J gene: TRBJ1-5; CDR3 length: 14; CDR3 protein: ASSQTPGNSNQPQH
V gene: TRBV6-4; J gene: TRBJ2-3; CDR3 length: 15; CDR3 protein: ASSDSKLAGQVDTQY
V gene: TRBV6-5; J gene: TRBJ2-7; CDR3 length: 13; CDR3 protein: ASKRETRGRYEQY
V gene: TRBV27; J gene: TRBJ1-6; CDR3 length: 13; CDR3 protein: ASSTSTGRESPLH
V gene: TRBV5-4; J gene: TRBJ2-7; CDR3 length: 10; CDR3 protein: ASSRGGVGQY
V gene: TRBV10-1; J gene: TRBJ2-3; CDR3 length: 13; CDR3 protein: ASSERTSGTDTQY
V gene: TRBV18; J gene: TRBJ1-1; CDR3 length: 17; CDR3 protein: ASSPRERSGRKRGTEAF
V gene: TRBV19; J gene: TRBJ2-3; CDR3 length: 15; CDR3 protein: ASSPSPSGTSTDTQY
V gene: TRBV11-3; J gene: TRBJ2-3; CDR3 length: 14; CDR3 protein: ASSLWSGEGTDTQY
V gene: TRBV27; J gene: TRBJ2-7; CDR3 length: 11; CDR3 protein: ASSGGSDYEQY
V gene: TRBV18; J gene: TRBJ2-2; CDR3 length: 12; CDR3 protein: ASSPRQNTGELF
V gene: TRBV14; J gene: TRBJ2-3; CDR3 length: 13; CDR3 protein: ASSSFRGNTDTQY
V gene: TRBV18; J gene: TRBJ2-7; CDR3 length: 12; CDR3 protein: ASSPGARVGSQY
V gene: TRBV3-1/TRBV3-2; J gene: TRBJ2-5; CDR3 length: 14; CDR3 protein: ASSQGRREAGETQY
V gene: TRBV19; J gene: TRBJ1-5; CDR3 length: 13; CDR3 protein: ASSLRGSSNQPQH
V gene: TRBV6-5; J gene: TRBJ1-1; CDR3 length: 11; CDR3 protein: ASSYPGHTEAF
V gene: TRBV4-2; J gene: TRBJ1-4; CDR3 length: 16; CDR3 protein: ASSQGVGQGAVNEKLF
V gene: TRBV7-9; J gene: TRBJ1-2; CDR3 length: 11; CDR3 protein: ASSPDRDYGYT
V gene: TRBV29-1; J gene: TRBJ2-2; CDR3 length: 11; CDR3 protein: SVGSGNTGELF
V gene: TRBV5-1; J gene: TRBJ2-7; CDR3 length: 16; CDR3 protein: ASSLASLASGVTYEQY
V gene: TRBV5-6; J gene: TRBJ2-3; CDR3 length: 15; CDR3 protein: ASSSPEVAGGTDTQY